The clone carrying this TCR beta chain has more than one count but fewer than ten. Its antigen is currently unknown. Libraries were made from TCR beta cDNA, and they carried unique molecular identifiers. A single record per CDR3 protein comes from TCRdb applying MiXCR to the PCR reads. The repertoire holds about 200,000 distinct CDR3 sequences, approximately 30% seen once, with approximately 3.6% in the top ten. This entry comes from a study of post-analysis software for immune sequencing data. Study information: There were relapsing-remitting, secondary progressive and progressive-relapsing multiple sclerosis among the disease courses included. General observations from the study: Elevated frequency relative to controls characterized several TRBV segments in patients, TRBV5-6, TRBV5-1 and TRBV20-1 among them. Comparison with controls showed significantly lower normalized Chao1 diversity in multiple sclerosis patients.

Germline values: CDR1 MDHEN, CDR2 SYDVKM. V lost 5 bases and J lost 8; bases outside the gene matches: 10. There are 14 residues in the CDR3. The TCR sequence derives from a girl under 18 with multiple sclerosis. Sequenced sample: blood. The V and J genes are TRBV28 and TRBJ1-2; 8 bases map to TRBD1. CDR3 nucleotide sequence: TGTGCCAGCAGTCCACAGGGGGGGCCTGAGGGCTACACCTTC. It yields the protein CASSPQGGPEGYTF.